These 10 T cell receptor beta chains share one sample of origin, sequenced in a study of blood T cell repertoires in COVID-19. Only in-frame clones appear in the TCRdb table, and some are missing; sequencing was by immunoSEQ multiplex PCR. The sample yields approximately 220,000 clones, 75% to 90% seen once. Sequencing used PBMCs or T cells enriched from blood (not recorded which). The receptors shown here come from a woman younger than 45 who had been exposed to COVID-19.

V gene TRBV2 combines with J gene TRBJ1-6; no firm D call. Germline loops: CDR1 SNHLY, CDR2 FYNNEI. CDR3 length equals 19 residues. V shed 3 bases and J shed 0 bases, with 18 bases lying between them. The CDR3 spells CASSEISYSPGSYNSPLHF. As DNA, the CDR3 is TGTGCCAGCAGTGAGATCAGCTACAGCCCCGGCTCCTATAATTCACCCCTCCACTTT.

This chain links TRBV28 with TRBJ2-7; 7 bases map to TRBD1. Germline CDR1 and CDR2: MDHEN and SYDVKM. V was clipped by 1 base and J by 5 bases; unmatched bases: 14. The CDR3 is 17 residues long. CDR3 loop: CASSLYGQGVLYHEQYF. CDR3 coding DNA: TGTGCCAGCAGTTTATACGGTCAGGGGGTCCTCTACCACGAGCAGTACTTC.

The chain combines TRBV29-1 with TRBJ2-2; tentatively, D is TRBD2 (6 bases). Germline lookup yields CDR1 SQVTM and CDR2 ANQGSEA. The CDR3 consists of 15 residues. The V end was cut by 1 base, the J end by 4 bases, with 13 bases between. The CDR3: CSVEVAREVTGELFF. In DNA, the CDR3 is TGCAGCGTTGAAGTGGCCAGGGAGGTCACCGGGGAGCTGTTTTTT.

V gene TRBV5-1 combines with J gene TRBJ1-6; the D gene is possibly TRBD1 (6 bases). Trimming left V 2 bases short and J 7 bases short, with 22 bases between. This CDR3 is 18 amino acids long. Germline V CDR1 and CDR2: SGHRS, YFSETQ. CDR3 loop: CASSLTTGRAISNSPLHF. Here the CDR3 DNA reads TGCGCCAGCAGCTTAACAACAGGGAGGGCTATATCGAATTCACCCCTCCACTTT. Combining the CDR3 with reference TRBV5-1 and TRBJ1-6 gives the whole variable domain KAGVTQTPRYLIKTRGQQVTLSCSPISGHRSVSWYQQTPGQGLQFLFEYFSETQRNKGNFPGRFSGRQFSNSRSEMNVSTLELGDSALYLCASSLTTGRAISNSPLHFGNGTRLTVT.

This chain's CDR3 is CASSLAGDSFYEQYF. CDR3 DNA sequence: TGCGCCAGCAGCTTGGCCGGGGACAGTTTCTACGAGCAGTACTTC. This chain joins TRBV5-1 and TRBJ2-7; the match to TRBD1 covers 7 bases. Germline-derived CDR1 and CDR2 are SGHRS and YFSETQ. This CDR3 has 15 amino acids. V was clipped by 0 bases and J by 3 bases; unmatched bases: 6.

This chain connects TRBV12-3 or TRBV12-4 to TRBJ2-1, with TRBD1 identical over 9 bases. The CDR3 has 13 amino acids. Trimming cost V 3 bases and J 14 bases; bases outside gene matches: 8. CDR3 residues: CASSLSTGGVEFF. CDR3 bases: TGTGCCAGCAGTTTGAGCACAGGGGGCGTCGAGTTCTTC.

This chain joins TRBV19 and TRBJ1-5; 7 bases match TRBD1. Germline V gene lookup returns CDR1 LNHDA and CDR2 SQIVND (reference sequence). The CDR3 covers 13 residues. V lost 5 bases and J lost 7; bases outside the gene matches: 5. The CDR3 DNA reads TGTGCCAGTAGTCGACAGGGTCCCCAGCCCCAGCATTTT. Protein: CASSRQGPQPQHF.

The chain employs TRBV3-1 (or the pseudogene TRBV3-2) and TRBJ2-5; 8 bases agree with TRBD2. CDR3 size: 15 residues. Germline values: CDR1 LGHDT, CDR2 YNNKEL (reference sequence). With V trimmed by 3 bases and J by 2 bases, 5 bases remained unmatched. Here the CDR3 reads CASSHGRGGQETQYF. CDR3 DNA: TGTGCCAGCAGCCACGGTCGGGGGGGACAAGAGACCCAGTACTTC.

This clone turned up a few times. The rearrangement links TRBV5-1 to TRBJ1-3; 7 bases match TRBD1. Germline CDR1 is SGHRS and CDR2 is YFSETQ. V lost 2 bases and J lost 2; bases outside the gene matches: 16. This CDR3 spans 19 amino acids. The CDR3 reads CASSLYRDSSARPGNTIYF. CDR3 nucleotide sequence: TGCGCCAGCAGCTTATACCGGGACAGCAGCGCTCGCCCTGGAAACACCATATATTTT. Complete variable domain (other parts from reference TRBV5-1 and TRBJ1-3): KAGVTQTPRYLIKTRGQQVTLSCSPISGHRSVSWYQQTPGQGLQFLFEYFSETQRNKGNFPGRFSGRQFSNSRSEMNVSTLELGDSALYLCASSLYRDSSARPGNTIYFGEGSWLTVV.

V gene TRBV5-1 combines with J gene TRBJ2-7, with D tentatively TRBD1 (6 bases). CDR3 size: 14 residues. V dropped 4 bases and J dropped 0 bases, with 11 bases sitting between them. Looked up from germline, CDR1 is SGHRS and CDR2 is YFSETQ. CDR3 residues: CASSPWTDSYEQYF. The CDR3 nucleotides are TGCGCCAGCAGCCCCTGGACAGACTCCTACGAGCAGTACTTC.